The 28 T cell receptor beta chains below were found in one sample sequenced in a study. Amplification of TRBV12-4/TRBJ1-2 clonotypes used adaptor-ligated barcode primers. TCRdb reprocessed the multiplex PCR reads with MiXCR, giving one entry per CDR3 protein. The profile shows 650 to 750 distinct CDR3 sequences, 25% to 30% of them singletons. Sequences were obtained from tumor-infiltrating naive CD4+ T cells sorted from the breast tumor. This sample's subset: naive CD4+ T cells, CD4+CD45RA+CD25-. Receptors originate from a female donor with breast cancer.

This clonotype is medium-sized (0.01 to 0.1%) within its sample. The V call is TRBV12-3 or TRBV12-4, the J call TRBJ1-2; 8 bases are shared with TRBD1. This CDR3 region has 15 residues. J was trimmed by 4 bases and V by 6 bases; bases with no gene match: 10. CDR3: CASSLGQGVGYGYTF. In nucleotides, the CDR3 is TGTGCCAGCAGCCTAGGACAGGGCGTCGGCTATGGCTACACCTTC.

In the case of this clonotype: One junction end does not reproduce the germline sequence, and a read error may be involved. The genes are TRBV12-3 or TRBV12-4 and TRBJ1-2; D gene ambiguous. This CDR3 is 14 amino acids long. CDR3 DNA: TGTGCCAGCTGCCTAGGGCGGGCCTACTATGACTACACCTTC. Residues: CASCLGRAYYDYTF.

This clonotype is medium-sized within its sample. The rearrangement joins TRBV12-3 or TRBV12-4 to TRBJ1-2; no reliable D call. CDR3 size: 14 residues. Between the trimmed V and J ends, which lost 6 bases and 2 bases, there was a span of 13 bases. The DNA for the CDR3 is TGTGCCAGCAGACCTCGGACGGTAAACTATGGCTACACCTTC. This translates into CASRPRTVNYGYTF.

This clonotype is termed large. V gene TRBV12-3 or TRBV12-4 combines with J gene TRBJ1-2; TRBD1 aligns across 7 bases. V was pared by 7 bases and J by 2 bases, with 7 bases of the junction left unmatched. CDR3 length equals 14 residues. CDR3 residues: CASTPGQLNYGYTF. CDR3 DNA: TGTGCCAGCACTCCGGGACAGTTGAACTATGGCTACACCTTC.

This clonotype is labeled as hyperexpanded. The V gene is TRBV12-3 or TRBV12-4, the J gene TRBJ1-2; 7 bases fit TRBD1. J gave up 8 bases and V 5 bases, and 14 bases lay outside the gene matches. CDR3 size: 15 residues. The CDR3 coding sequence is TGTGCCAGCAGTCCTCGGGACAGCTCTGGGGAAGGCTACACCTTC. This sequence encodes CASSPRDSSGEGYTF.

Turning to this clonotype: One base away lies a much larger clone, so this may be a sequencing read error. The chain's CDR3 is CASTNAGHGYTF. DNA of the CDR3: TGTGCCAGCACTAACGCCGGGCATGGCTACACCTTC. This rearrangement joins TRBV12-3 or TRBV12-4 to TRBJ1-2; D is ambiguous. Trimming took off 7 bases at V and 6 bases at J, with 12 bases between the two ends. This CDR3 has 12 residues.

With regard to this clonotype: This clone may be a read error of a much larger clone one base away. The chain is built from TRBV12-3 or TRBV12-4 and TRBJ1-2; unclear D gene. This CDR3 has 12 amino acids. Trimming left V 5 bases short and J 10 bases short, with 14 bases between. Here the CDR3 reads CASSAVICDYTF. The CDR3 DNA reads TGTGCCAGCAGTGCGGTGATCTGTGACTACACCTTC.

Turning to this clonotype: Its ends do not fully match the called genes, so a read error is possible. J is TRBJ1-2 and V is TRBV12-3 or TRBV12-4; 8 positions match TRBD1. This CDR3 contains 13 residues. The CDR3 protein is CASREGTGDGCTF. The CDR3 bases are TGTGCCAGCAGAGAAGGGACAGGCGATGGCTGCACCTTC.

This clonotype is a singleton in its sample. This sequence joins TRBV12-3 or TRBV12-4 and TRBJ1-2; D remains ambiguous. This CDR3 comprises 12 residues. Trimming removed 6 bases at V and 8 bases at J, with 13 bases between. CDR3 coding DNA: TGTGCCAGCAGGACCGGAGCAGTAGGCTACACCTTC. Residues: CASRTGAVGYTF.

This clonotype is labeled as large (0.1 to 1%). This chain uses TRBV12-3 or TRBV12-4 with TRBJ1-2; D gene unclear. The CDR3 extends over 12 amino acids. V shed 5 bases and J shed 5 bases, with 9 bases lying between them. DNA of the CDR3: TGTGCCAGCAGTAGAATAGCTTATGGCTACACCTTC. It specifies CASSRIAYGYTF.

This clonotype was detected only once. One end of the junction is discordant with germline, which a read error may explain. V usage is TRBV12-3 or TRBV12-4 and J usage is TRBJ1-2, with D unresolved. The CDR3 is 19 amino acids. The CDR3 DNA is TGTGCCAGCAGCTTAGCCAGGCGGATCATGGGTCCAGGAACCTATCGCTACACCTTC. Protein sequence: CASSLARRIMGPGTYRYTF.

The chain carries TRBV12-3 or TRBV12-4 and TRBJ1-2; D uncertain. The CDR3 totals 12 residues. V was cut by 6 bases and J by 5 bases, with 10 bases left in between. CDR3 amino acids: CASRRGGYGYTF. CDR3 bases: TGTGCCAGCAGACGCGGCGGGTATGGCTACACCTTC.

This clonotype is judged large (0.1 to 1%). V is TRBV12-3 or TRBV12-4 and J is TRBJ1-2; D is possibly TRBD1 (6 bases). This CDR3 is 14 amino acids long. The V end lost 3 bases, the J end lost 4 bases, and 12 bases lay between the germline ends. The CDR3, as DNA: TGTGCCAGCAGTTTCGCACAGGGAGGCTATGGCTACACCTTC. Translated, it gives CASSFAQGGYGYTF.

Of note for this clonotype: A junction boundary mismatches the germline segment, possibly from a read error. V usage is TRBV12-3 or TRBV12-4 and J usage is TRBJ1-2; tentatively, D is TRBD1 (5 bases). The CDR3 extends over 14 amino acids. The CDR3 reads CASSRSRDGYGYTF. The DNA for the CDR3 is TGCGCCAGCAGCCGTTCTAGGGACGGCTATGGCTACACCTTC.

The rearrangement links TRBV12-3 or TRBV12-4 to TRBJ1-2, with D perhaps TRBD1 (5 bases). Trimming left V 4 bases short and J 5 bases short, with 23 bases between. This CDR3 is 17 amino acids long. Here the CDR3 DNA reads TGTGCCAGCAGTTCTGGCCCACACATGCAGGGTCGATATGGCTACACCTTC. Residues: CASSSGPHMQGRYGYTF.

The chain recombines TRBV12-3 or TRBV12-4 with TRBJ1-2; no definite D call. This CDR3 region has 13 residues. Trimming removed 3 bases from V and 9 bases from J, with 14 bases in between. The CDR3 reads CASSFGEEPRYTF. For the CDR3, the DNA is TGTGCCAGCAGTTTCGGCGAGGAGCCCCGCTACACCTTC.

This clonotype is labeled hyperexpanded (1% or more). The rearrangement links TRBV12-3 or TRBV12-4 to TRBJ1-2, with TRBD1 as a possible D gene (6 bases). This CDR3 spans 15 amino acids. V was cut by 6 bases and J by 2 bases, with 16 bases left in between. The CDR3: CASSGQYRGNYGYTF. CDR3 nucleotide sequence: TGTGCCAGCAGCGGACAGTATAGGGGAAACTATGGCTACACCTTC.

Concerning this clonotype itself: This may be a read error: a much more frequent sequence differs by one nucleotide. Here the CDR3 reads CASSLGGAHGYTF. In DNA form, the CDR3 reads TGTGCCAGCAGCTTAGGCGGGGCACATGGCTACACCTTC. V is TRBV11-3 and J is TRBJ1-2; weak D call: TRBD1 (5 bases). Germline assignment: CDR1 SGHNT and CDR2 YENEEA. Trimming removed 1 base from V and 6 bases from J, with 9 bases in between. The CDR3 is made up of 13 amino acids.

This clonotype was found a few times. The chain is built from TRBV12-3 or TRBV12-4 and TRBJ1-2, with a weak D call TRBD1 (6 bases). The CDR3 runs to 13 residues. V gave up 1 base and J gave up 9 bases, with 12 bases separating them. In DNA, the CDR3 is TGTGCCAGCAGTTTAGACAGGGTTTCGTGCTACACCTTC. Protein sequence: CASSLDRVSCYTF.

This clonotype has ten or more counts. The gene calls are TRBV12-3 or TRBV12-4 and TRBJ1-2; D possibly corresponds to TRBD1 (5 bases). Trimming shortened V by 5 bases and J by 6 bases, and 19 bases separated the two germline ends. The CDR3 is 15 residues long. The CDR3 coding sequence is TGTGCCAGCAGTCCAAGCGCCAAGGGGCGCGATGGCTACACCTTC. Its translation is CASSPSAKGRDGYTF.

By share, this clonotype ranks as large. The genes are TRBV12-3 or TRBV12-4 and TRBJ1-2, with D perhaps matching TRBD1 (5 bases). The CDR3 covers 16 residues. The V gene lost 4 bases and the J gene lost 5 bases, with 20 bases spanning the gap. The CDR3 DNA reads TGTGCCAGCAGTTCAACGGCCGCAGGGCTTGGGTATGGCTACACCTTC. Translated: CASSSTAAGLGYGYTF.

The chain recombines TRBV12-3 or TRBV12-4 with TRBJ1-2, with D uncertain. V was trimmed by 6 bases and J by 8 bases, leaving 13 bases between them. The CDR3 consists of 12 residues. The CDR3 nucleotides read TGTGCCAGCAGGACCCGACGGTACGGCTACACCTTC. This translates into CASRTRRYGYTF.

In its sample, this clonotype is medium-sized. CDR3 sequence reads: CASSQLSGHYGYTF. The CDR3 DNA reads TGTGCCAGCAGTCAATTATCAGGTCATTATGGCTACACCTTC. This chain uses TRBV12-3 or TRBV12-4 with TRBJ1-2; D unclear. V was pared by 5 bases and J by 5 bases, with 15 bases between. This CDR3 has 14 residues.

This clonotype is large in the sample. The chain couples TRBV12-3 or TRBV12-4 to TRBJ1-2, with a possible D match to TRBD1 (5 bases). Trimming left V 0 bases short and J 3 bases short, with 11 bases between. The CDR3 consists of 15 residues. CDR3 in DNA: TGTGCCAGCAGTTTAGCGGCCACAGGTGACTATGGCTACACCTTC. Residues: CASSLAATGDYGYTF.

In this sample, this clonotype turned up a few times. This chain connects TRBV12-3 or TRBV12-4 to TRBJ1-2; D might be TRBD1 (6 bases). The germline V and J ends were trimmed by 2 bases and 6 bases, with 19 bases remaining between them. The CDR3 length is 16 residues. CDR3 in amino acids: CASSLFSAGVKDGYTF. CDR3 DNA: TGTGCCAGCAGTTTATTTTCGGCAGGGGTAAAGGATGGCTACACCTTC.

For the CDR3, the DNA is TGTGCCAGCAGACCTGGGACAGGGGACGGCTACACCTTC. Translated, it gives CASRPGTGDGYTF. The chain couples TRBV12-3 or TRBV12-4 to TRBJ1-2, with 10 bases matching TRBD1. V lost 6 bases to trimming and J lost 8 bases; unmatched junction nucleotides: 6. The CDR3 is made up of 13 amino acids.

This clonotype has more than one count but fewer than ten. The chain employs TRBV12-3 or TRBV12-4 and TRBJ1-2; the match to TRBD1 covers 10 bases. V lost 6 bases, J lost 11 bases, and 12 bases stayed unmatched. The CDR3 totals 14 residues. The CDR3 DNA reads TGTGCCAGCAGCCCCTCCGGGACAGGGGCAGGTTACACCTTC. Amino acid sequence: CASSPSGTGAGYTF.

In its sample, this clonotype is large. The CDR3 reads CASSPRTGLTYGYTF. DNA for the CDR3: TGTGCCAGCAGTCCCAGGACAGGGCTCACCTATGGCTACACCTTC. This chain uses TRBV12-3 or TRBV12-4 with TRBJ1-2, with 8 bases fitting TRBD1. This CDR3 is 15 amino acids long. Germline trimming cut 5 bases from V and 4 bases from J; bases unmatched to any gene: 9.